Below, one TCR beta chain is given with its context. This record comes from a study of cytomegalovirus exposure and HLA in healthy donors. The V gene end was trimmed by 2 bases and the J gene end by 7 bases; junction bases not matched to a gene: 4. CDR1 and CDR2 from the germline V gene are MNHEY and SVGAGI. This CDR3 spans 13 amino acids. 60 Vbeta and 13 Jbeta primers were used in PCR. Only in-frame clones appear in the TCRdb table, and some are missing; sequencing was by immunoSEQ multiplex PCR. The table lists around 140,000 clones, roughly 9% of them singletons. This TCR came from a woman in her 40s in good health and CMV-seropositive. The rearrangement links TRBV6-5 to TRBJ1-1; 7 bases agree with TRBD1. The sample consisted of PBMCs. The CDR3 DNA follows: TGTGCCAGCAGTTACGACAGGGTAGATGAAGCTTTCTTT. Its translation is CASSYDRVDEAFF.